This T cell receptor beta chain was captured by sequencing in a study of blood T cell repertoires in COVID-19. CDR1 is SGHRS and CDR2 is YFSETQ in the germline V gene. This CDR3 is 16 amino acids long. The V and J ends lost 1 base and 8 bases respectively, with 18 bases between them. Produced via immunoSEQ multiplex PCR; TCRdb's table is partial and in-frame only. The sample carries approximately 360,000 clones, 88% recorded once. The source of this sequence is a woman under 40 with acute COVID-19. The sequenced sample consisted of PBMCs or T cells enriched from blood (not recorded which). The rearrangement joins TRBV5-1 to TRBJ1-4; no reliable D call. For the CDR3, the DNA is TGCGCCAGCAGCTTGTTGGGAGGTAGCGGCGACGAAAAACTGTTTTTT. Translation gives CASSLLGGSGDEKLFF.